This TCR beta chain was found in a study of T cell repertoires in cytomegalovirus infection. This clonotype was recorded a few times. The antigen is undetermined. This CDR3 is 14 amino acids long. Germline V CDR1 and CDR2: SGHNT, YYREEE (reference sequence). V lost 1 base and J 5 bases, leaving 9 bases between the germline ends. General observations from the study: In two of eight donors, the top clonotype was HLA-C-restricted CMV-specific.

TCRdb passed the reads through MiXCR, listing each CDR3 protein once. The sample holds about 480,000 distinct CDR3 sequences, more than 30% seen once. This TCR came from a human donor in good health (CMV status not recorded). Some clones in this sample may be carry-over from other donors' samples. The rearrangement uses TRBV5-4 and TRBJ2-2; D possibly corresponds to TRBD2 (5 bases). The sequencing used cultured PBMCs, collected from culture after CMV antigen stimulation. CDR3 in DNA: TGTGCCAGCAGCTTGAAGGGAGCTACCGGGGAGCTGTTTTTT. Translated, it gives CASSLKGATGELFF.